This T cell receptor beta chain is drawn from a study of human T cells and chemical hapten exposure. Trimming took off 0 bases at V and 1 base at J, with 11 bases between the two ends. Germline loops: CDR1 SGHVS, CDR2 FNYEAQ. The CDR3 covers 16 residues. From whole blood left unfractionated, total RNA was extracted. TCRdb re-analysed the 5' RACE reads in MiXCR, keeping a single row per CDR3 protein. The sample includes approximately 140,000 distinct CDR3 sequences, 3.5% to 5% seen only once; the top ten take 1.2% to 1.5%. The source of this sequence is a female donor in good health. The V gene is TRBV7-6, the J gene TRBJ2-3, with D possibly matching TRBD2 (6 bases). The CDR3 nucleotides are TGTGCCAGCAGCTTAGCGCGGGGCCAGCGCACAGATACGCAGTATTTT. Translating it yields CASSLARGQRTDTQYF.